This TCR beta chain emerged from a study of cytomegalovirus exposure and HLA in healthy donors. Study findings and constraints: In vitro work confirmed that a few CMV-associated chains recognize CMV antigens.

Points on this clone: Antigen specificity is unknown.

Trimming took 5 bases from V and 7 from J, leaving 14 bases between them. The V gene's germline CDR1 is SGHTA and CDR2 FQGNSA. This CDR3 is 14 amino acids long. Amplification used 60 Vbeta primers and 13 Jbeta primers. This table comes from immunoSEQ multiplex PCR, and its TCRdb copy is limited to in-frame clones, with some not included. Counted here are about 180,000 clones, around 78% occurring once; the ten biggest clones make up approximately 3.4%. The rearrangement links TRBV7-2 to TRBJ1-4; D uncertain. The sequenced sample consisted of PBMCs. The TCR originated in a woman in her 50s in good health and CMV-seropositive. CDR3 DNA sequence: TGTGCCAGCAGCACAACGAGGGAGGGTGAAAAACTGTTTTTT. It codes for CASSTTREGEKLFF.